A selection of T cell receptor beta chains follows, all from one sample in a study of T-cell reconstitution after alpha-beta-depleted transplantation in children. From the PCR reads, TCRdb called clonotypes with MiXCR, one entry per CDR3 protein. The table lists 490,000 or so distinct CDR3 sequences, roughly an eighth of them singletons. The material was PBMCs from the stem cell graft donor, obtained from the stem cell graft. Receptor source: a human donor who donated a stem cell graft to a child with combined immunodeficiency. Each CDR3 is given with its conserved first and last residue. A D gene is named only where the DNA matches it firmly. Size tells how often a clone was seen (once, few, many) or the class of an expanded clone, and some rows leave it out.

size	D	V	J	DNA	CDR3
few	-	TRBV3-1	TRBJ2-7	TGTGCCAGCAGCCAAGCTCTCGGGACCTACGAGCAGTACTTC	CASSQALGTYEQYF
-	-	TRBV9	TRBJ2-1	TGTGCCAGCAGCGTAGGGCTAGCTGAGCAGTTCTTC	CASSVGLAEQFF
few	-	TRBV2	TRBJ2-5	TGTGCCAGCACCCAAGCGGGTTTAGAGACCCAGTACTTC	CASTQAGLETQYF
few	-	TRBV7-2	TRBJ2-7	TGTGCCAGCAGCACCACAGGGCATGAACTCTACGAGCAGTACTTC	CASSTTGHELYEQYF
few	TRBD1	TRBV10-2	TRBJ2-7	TGCGCCAGCAGGTGGGACAGTGTGGCCGAGCAGTACTTC	CASRWDSVAEQYF
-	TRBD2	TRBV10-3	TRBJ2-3	TGTGCCATCAGGCAGGGACTAGCGGCTAGCACAGATACGCAGTATTTT	CAIRQGLAASTDTQYF
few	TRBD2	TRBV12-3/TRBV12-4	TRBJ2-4	TGTGCCAGCAGTTCCCTCCTAGCGGGAGACAAGTACTTC	CASSSLLAGDKYF
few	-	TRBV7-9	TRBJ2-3	TGTGCCAGCAGTCCGAGTTCGGTCAGCACAGATACGCAGTATTTT	CASSPSSVSTDTQYF
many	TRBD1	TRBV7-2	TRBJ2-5	TGTGCCAGCAGCTCGACTTCCGGGACAGGGAGCACCCAGTACTTC	CASSSTSGTGSTQYF
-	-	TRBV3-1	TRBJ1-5	TGTGCCAGCAGCAAGGACATCAATCAGCCCCAGCATTTT	CASSKDINQPQHF
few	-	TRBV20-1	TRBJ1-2	TGCAGTGCTAGACTGGACACGACCCCTGGCTACACCTTC	CSARLDTTPGYTF
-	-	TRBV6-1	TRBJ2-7	TGTGCCAGCAGTCGTGCAACAGGGTGGAGCAACGAGCAGTACTTC	CASSRATGWSNEQYF
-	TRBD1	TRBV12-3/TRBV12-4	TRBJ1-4	TGTGCCAGCAGTTTGGGGACAGGTGTAAATGAAAAACTGTTTTTT	CASSLGTGVNEKLFF
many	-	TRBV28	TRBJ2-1	TGTGCCAGCAGGCCTCAGGGGCGGACCAACTACAATGAGCAGTTCTTC	CASRPQGRTNYNEQFF
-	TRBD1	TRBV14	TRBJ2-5	TGTGCCAGCAGCCAGGGACAGGGACTGGGAGGAACCCAGTACTTC	CASSQGQGLGGTQYF
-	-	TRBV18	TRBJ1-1	TGTGCCAGCTCACCACTCCGGGATCTGGGGAACACTGAAGCTTTCTTT	CASSPLRDLGNTEAFF
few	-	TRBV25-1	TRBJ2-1	TGTGCCAGCAGTGAAGCTGGGGGAAGGACCTACAATGAGCAGTTCTTC	CASSEAGGRTYNEQFF
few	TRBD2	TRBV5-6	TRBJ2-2	TGTGCCAGCAGCTTGCGACTAGCAGGGGAGCTGTTTTTT	CASSLRLAGELFF
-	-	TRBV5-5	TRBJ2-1	TGTGCCAGCAGCCCACTAGCAACTTCCTACAATGAGCAGTTCTTC	CASSPLATSYNEQFF
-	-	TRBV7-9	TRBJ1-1	TGTGCCAGCGGCTCGTGGGAAGCTTTCTTT	CASGSWEAFF
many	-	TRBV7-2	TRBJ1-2	TGTGCCAGCAGCCCGGGGCCAGGAAACAACTATGGCTACACCTTC	CASSPGPGNNYGYTF
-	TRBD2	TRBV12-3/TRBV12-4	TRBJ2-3	TGTGCCAGCACCAGTTTTGTACTAGCGGGGGTCACAGATACGCAGTATTTT	CASTSFVLAGVTDTQYF
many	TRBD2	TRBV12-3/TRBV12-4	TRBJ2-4	TGTGCCAGCAGTCGACTAGCTGTACTAGCCAAAAACATTCAGTACTTC	CASSRLAVLAKNIQYF
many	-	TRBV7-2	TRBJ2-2	TGTGCCAGCAGCTTAGCGTCTCCCGGGGAGCTGTTTTTT	CASSLASPGELFF
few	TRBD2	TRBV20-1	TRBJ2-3	TGCAGTGCTCCCGGGGGGGGCTCAGCTACGCAGTATTTT	CSAPGGGSATQYF
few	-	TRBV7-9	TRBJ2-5	TGTGCCAGCAGCTCCCGTGCCTCCGGGACATCCCAAGAGACCCAGTACTTC	CASSSRASGTSQETQYF
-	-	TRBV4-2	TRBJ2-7	TGTGCCAGCAGCCAGCCCCCGGTGGGGATGGAGCAGTACTTC	CASSQPPVGMEQYF
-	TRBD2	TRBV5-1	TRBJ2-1	TGCGCCAGCAGCTTACGGGAGGTCCGGTACAATGAGCAGTTCTTC	CASSLREVRYNEQFF
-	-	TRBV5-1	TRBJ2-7	TGCGCCAGCAGCTCGAGGTGGGACACAACCTACGAGCAGTACTTC	CASSSRWDTTYEQYF